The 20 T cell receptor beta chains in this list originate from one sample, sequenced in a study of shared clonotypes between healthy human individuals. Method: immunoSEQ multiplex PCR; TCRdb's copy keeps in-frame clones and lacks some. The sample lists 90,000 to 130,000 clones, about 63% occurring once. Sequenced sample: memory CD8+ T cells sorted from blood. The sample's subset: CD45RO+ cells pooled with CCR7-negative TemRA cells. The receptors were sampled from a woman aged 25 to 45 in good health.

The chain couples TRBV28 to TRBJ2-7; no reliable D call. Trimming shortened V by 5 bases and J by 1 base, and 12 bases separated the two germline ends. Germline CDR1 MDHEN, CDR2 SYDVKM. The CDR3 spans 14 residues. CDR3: CASSLEDESYEQYF. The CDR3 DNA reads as TGTGCCAGCAGTCTTGAGGACGAGTCCTACGAGCAGTACTTC.

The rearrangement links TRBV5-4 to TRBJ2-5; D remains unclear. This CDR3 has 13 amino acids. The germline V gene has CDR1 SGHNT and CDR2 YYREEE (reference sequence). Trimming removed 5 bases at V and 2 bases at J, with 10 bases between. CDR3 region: CASSSVEQETQYF. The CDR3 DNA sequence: TGTGCCAGCAGTTCCGTAGAACAAGAGACCCAGTACTTC.

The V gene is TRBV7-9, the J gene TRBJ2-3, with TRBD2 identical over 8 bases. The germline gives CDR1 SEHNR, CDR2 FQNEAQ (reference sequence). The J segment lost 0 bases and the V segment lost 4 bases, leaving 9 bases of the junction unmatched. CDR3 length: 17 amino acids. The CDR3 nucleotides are TGTGCCAGCAGCTCGGCGGGAGGACTAATTAGCACAGATACGCAGTATTTT. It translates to CASSSAGGLISTDTQYF.

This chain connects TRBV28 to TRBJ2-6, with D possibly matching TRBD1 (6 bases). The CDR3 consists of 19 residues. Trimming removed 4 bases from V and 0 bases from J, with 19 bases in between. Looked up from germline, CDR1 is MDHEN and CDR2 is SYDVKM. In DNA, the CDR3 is TGTGCCAGCAGTTCCCGCTCCTTTGGGGGCTCCTCTGGGGCCAACGTCCTGACTTTC. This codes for CASSSRSFGGSSGANVLTF.

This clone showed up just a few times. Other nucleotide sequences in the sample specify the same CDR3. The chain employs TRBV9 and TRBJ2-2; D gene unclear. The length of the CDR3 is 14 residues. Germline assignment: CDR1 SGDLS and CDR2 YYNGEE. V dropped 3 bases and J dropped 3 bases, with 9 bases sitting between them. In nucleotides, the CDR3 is TGTGCCAGCAGCGAACGGAGTTACACCGGGGAGCTGTTTTTT. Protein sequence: CASSERSYTGELFF. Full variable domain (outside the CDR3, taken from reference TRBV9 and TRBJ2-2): DSGVTQTPKHLITATGQRVTLRCSPRSGDLSVYWYQQSLDQGLQFLIQYYNGEERAKGNILERFSAQQFPDLHSELNLSSLELGDSALYFCASSERSYTGELFFGEGSRLTVL.

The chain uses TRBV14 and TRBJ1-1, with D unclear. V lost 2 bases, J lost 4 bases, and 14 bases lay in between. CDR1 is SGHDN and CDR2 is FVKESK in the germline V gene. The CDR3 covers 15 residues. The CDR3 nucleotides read TGTGCCAGCAGCCAATCTTGGGCTCCGGGCACTGAAGCTTTCTTT. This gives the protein CASSQSWAPGTEAFF.

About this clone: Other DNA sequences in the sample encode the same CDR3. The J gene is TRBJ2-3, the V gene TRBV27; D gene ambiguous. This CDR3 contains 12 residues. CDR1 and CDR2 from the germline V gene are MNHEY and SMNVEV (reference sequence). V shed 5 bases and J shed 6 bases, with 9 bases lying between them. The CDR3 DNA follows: TGTGCCAGCAGTCTATTGGGGGATACGCAGTATTTT. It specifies CASSLLGDTQYF.

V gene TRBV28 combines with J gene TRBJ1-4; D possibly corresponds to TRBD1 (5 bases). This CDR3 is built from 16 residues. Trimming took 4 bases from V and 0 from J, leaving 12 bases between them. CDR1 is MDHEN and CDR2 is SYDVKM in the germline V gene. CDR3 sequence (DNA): TGTGCCAGCAGTTCCTACGTGGGGGCAACTAATGAAAAACTGTTTTTT. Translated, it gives CASSSYVGATNEKLFF. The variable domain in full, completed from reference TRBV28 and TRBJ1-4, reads DVKVTQSSRYLVKRTGEKVFLECVQDMDHENMFWYRQDPGLGLRLIYFSYDVKMKEKGDIPEGYSVSREKKERFSLILESASTNQTSMYLCASSSYVGATNEKLFFGSGTQLSVL.

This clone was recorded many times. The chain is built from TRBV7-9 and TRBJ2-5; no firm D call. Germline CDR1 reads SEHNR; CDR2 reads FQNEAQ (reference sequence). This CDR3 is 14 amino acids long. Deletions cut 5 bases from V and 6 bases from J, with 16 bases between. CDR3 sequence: CASSPEHSFQTQYF. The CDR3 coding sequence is TGTGCCAGCAGCCCCGAACACAGTTTTCAGACCCAGTACTTC.

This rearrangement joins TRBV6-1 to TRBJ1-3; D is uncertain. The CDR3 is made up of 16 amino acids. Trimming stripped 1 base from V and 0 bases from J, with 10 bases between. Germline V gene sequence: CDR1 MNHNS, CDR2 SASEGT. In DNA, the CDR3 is TGTGCCAGCAGTGAAGAACCGACATTCTCTGGAAACACCATATATTTT. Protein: CASSEEPTFSGNTIYF.

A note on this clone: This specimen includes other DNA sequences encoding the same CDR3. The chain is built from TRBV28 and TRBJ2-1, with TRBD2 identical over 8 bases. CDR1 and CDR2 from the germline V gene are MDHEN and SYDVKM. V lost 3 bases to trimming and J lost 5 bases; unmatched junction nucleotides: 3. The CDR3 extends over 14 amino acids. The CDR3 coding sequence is TGTGCCAGCAGTTTCGCCGGGGGGGACAATGAGCAGTTCTTC. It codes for CASSFAGGDNEQFF.

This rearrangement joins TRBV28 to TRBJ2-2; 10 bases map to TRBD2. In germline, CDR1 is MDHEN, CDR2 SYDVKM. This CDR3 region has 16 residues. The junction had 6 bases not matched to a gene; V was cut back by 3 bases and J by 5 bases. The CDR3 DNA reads TGTGCCAGCAGTTTCGGAGCGGGAGGGCATACCGGGGAGCTGTTTTTT. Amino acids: CASSFGAGGHTGELFF. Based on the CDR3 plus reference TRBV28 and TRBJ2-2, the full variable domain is DVKVTQSSRYLVKRTGEKVFLECVQDMDHENMFWYRQDPGLGLRLIYFSYDVKMKEKGDIPEGYSVSREKKERFSLILESASTNQTSMYLCASSFGAGGHTGELFFGEGSRLTVL.

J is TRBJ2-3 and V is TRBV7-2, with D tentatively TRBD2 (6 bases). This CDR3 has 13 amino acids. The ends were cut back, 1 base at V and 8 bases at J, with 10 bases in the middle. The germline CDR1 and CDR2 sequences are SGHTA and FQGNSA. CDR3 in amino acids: CASSLGGVRTQYF. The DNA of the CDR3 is TGTGCCAGCAGCTTAGGGGGGGTGCGTACGCAGTATTTT.

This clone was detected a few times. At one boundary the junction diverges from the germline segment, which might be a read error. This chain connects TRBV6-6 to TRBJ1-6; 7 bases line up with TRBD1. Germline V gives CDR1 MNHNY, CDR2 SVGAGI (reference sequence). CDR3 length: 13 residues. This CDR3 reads CACRTGGNSPLHF. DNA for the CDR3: TGTGCCTGCAGGACAGGCGGGAATTCACCCCTCCACTTT.

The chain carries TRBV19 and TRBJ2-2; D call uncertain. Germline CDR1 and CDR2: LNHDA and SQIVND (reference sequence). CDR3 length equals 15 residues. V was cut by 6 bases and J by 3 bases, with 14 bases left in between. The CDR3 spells CASRTSDTHTGELFF. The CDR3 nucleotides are TGTGCCAGTAGAACTTCTGACACTCACACCGGGGAGCTGTTTTTT. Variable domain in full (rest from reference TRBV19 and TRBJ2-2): DGGITQSPKYLFRKEGQNVTLSCEQNLNHDAMYWYRQDPGQGLRLIYYSQIVNDFQKGDIAEGYSVSREKKESFPLTVTSAQKNPTAFYLCASRTSDTHTGELFFGEGSRLTVL.

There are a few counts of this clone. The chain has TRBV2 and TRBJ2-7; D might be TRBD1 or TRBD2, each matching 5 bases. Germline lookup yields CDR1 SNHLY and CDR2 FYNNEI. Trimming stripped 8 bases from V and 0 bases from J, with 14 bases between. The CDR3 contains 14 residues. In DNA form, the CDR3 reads TGTGCCAGCGTCGGGGACGAGAGCTCCTACGAGCAGTACTTC. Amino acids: CASVGDESSYEQYF.

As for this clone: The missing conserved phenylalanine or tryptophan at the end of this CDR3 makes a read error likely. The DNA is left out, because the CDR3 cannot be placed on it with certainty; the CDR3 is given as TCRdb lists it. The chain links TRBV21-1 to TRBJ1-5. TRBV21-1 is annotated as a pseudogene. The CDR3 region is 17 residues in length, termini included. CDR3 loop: CASSALQLWCGGDQSKL.

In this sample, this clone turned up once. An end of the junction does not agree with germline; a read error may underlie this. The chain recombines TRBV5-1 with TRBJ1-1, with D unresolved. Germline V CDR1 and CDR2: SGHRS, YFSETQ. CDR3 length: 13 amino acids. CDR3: CASSFYSNTDAFF. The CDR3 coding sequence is TGCGCCAGCAGCTTCTACTCGAACACTGATGCTTTCTTT. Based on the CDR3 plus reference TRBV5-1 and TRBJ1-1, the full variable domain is KAGVTQTPRYLIKTRGQQVTLSCSPISGHRSVSWYQQTPGQGLQFLFEYFSETQRNKGNFPGRFSGRQFSNSRSEMNVSTLELGDSALYLCASSFYSNTDAFFGQGTRLTVV.

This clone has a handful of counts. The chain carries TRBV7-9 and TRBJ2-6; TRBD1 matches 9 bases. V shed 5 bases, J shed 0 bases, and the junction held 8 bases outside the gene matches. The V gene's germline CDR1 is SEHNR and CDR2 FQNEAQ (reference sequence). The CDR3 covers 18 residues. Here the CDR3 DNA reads TGTGCCAGCAGCGTACGGGACAGGGCCTACTCTGGGGCCAACGTCCTGACTTTC. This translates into CASSVRDRAYSGANVLTF.

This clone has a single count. In DNA form, the CDR3 reads TGTGCCAGCAGTCCCCACCAGGGGGTAGCCCCGAAGGCTTTCTTT. Its protein product is CASSPHQGVAPKAFF. The rearrangement joins TRBV27 to TRBJ1-1; 7 bases agree with TRBD1. J gave up 11 bases and V 5 bases, and 17 bases lay outside the gene matches. CDR3 length: 15 amino acids. Per the germline V gene, CDR1 is MNHEY and CDR2 is SMNVEV (reference sequence).